Here is one T cell receptor (beta chain) with its context. This clonotype was recorded at least ten times. Its antigen is unknown. No much larger clone is present one base from it, and per-base qualities are unavailable. The sample originates from a study of early T cells in non-severe SARS-CoV-2 infection (dated by TCRdb to the early 2020s). With respect to the entire study: Because TCR sequencing relied on bulk RNA taken from unsorted whole blood, pairing of alpha and beta chains was not possible.

The germline V and J ends show losses of 4 bases and 3 bases respectively, and no gene match explains 3 bases of the junction. The germline V gene gives CDR1 as SQVTM and CDR2 as ANQGSEA. CDR3 length: 12 amino acids, cysteine to phenylalanine. Solely the CDR3 DNA is kept, with 36 bases framed from the first base. Overall results and qualifications from the work: Matching against VDJdb was skewed toward anti-spike CD8 responses, likely underestimated virus-specific expansions, and missed private and CD4 specificities.

The library was prepared using 5' RACE. The sequencing machine was a NextSeq 500. In the TCR library protocol, unique molecular identifiers were attached to individual cDNA molecules to correct for PCR bias and sequencing error. Both TCR alpha and beta chains were sequenced, and tight co-correlation was observed between alpha and beta sequence abundances in each sample. As for the original processing: Decombinator V4 was used to perform V gene, J gene and CDR3 annotation of TCR sequences. TCRs were defined as expanded if a significant change between any two time points was detected under a Poisson model with p below 0.0001. TCR abundances were normalised to the total number of TCRs sequenced in each sample and reported as counts per million. MAIT TCRs were defined by TRAV1-2 paired with TRAJ12, TRAJ20 or TRAJ33, and iNKT TCRs by TRAV10 paired with TRAJ18. VDJdb, accessed 1 November 2021, was searched for CMV, EBV and SARS-CoV-2 annotated TCRs, excluding TCRs annotated for multiple antigens. TCRdb handled the public reads itself, with Q25 trimming in fastp and clone calling in MiXCR, and kept productive beta chains. When rows share a CDR3 protein, they turn into one entry using the most common DNA and genes. None of the V and J calls come from the authors' own analysis; TCRdb made them. The sample yields tens of thousands of distinct CDR3 sequences; 5% to 6% were counted once. The top ten hold roughly 5.4% of the sample.

Set within a cohort of healthcare workers in London, UK, this nested case-control study involved weekly PCR testing of nasopharyngeal swabs along with blood sampling. Healthcare workers were recruited between 23 and 31 March 2020, during the week of the UK lockdown, and were followed weekly for up to 16 weeks. Sequencing used whole blood, obtained at baseline. The TCR sequence derives from an adult who was a healthcare worker with PCR-confirmed SARS-CoV-2 infection or an uninfected control (not recorded which). The rearranged segments are TRBV29-1 and TRBJ2-7; 7 nucleotides in the junction match TRBD1. The CDR3 region reads CSVVPGGYEQYF. The nucleotides are TGCAGCGTTGTTCCAGGGGGCTACGAGCAGTACTTC.